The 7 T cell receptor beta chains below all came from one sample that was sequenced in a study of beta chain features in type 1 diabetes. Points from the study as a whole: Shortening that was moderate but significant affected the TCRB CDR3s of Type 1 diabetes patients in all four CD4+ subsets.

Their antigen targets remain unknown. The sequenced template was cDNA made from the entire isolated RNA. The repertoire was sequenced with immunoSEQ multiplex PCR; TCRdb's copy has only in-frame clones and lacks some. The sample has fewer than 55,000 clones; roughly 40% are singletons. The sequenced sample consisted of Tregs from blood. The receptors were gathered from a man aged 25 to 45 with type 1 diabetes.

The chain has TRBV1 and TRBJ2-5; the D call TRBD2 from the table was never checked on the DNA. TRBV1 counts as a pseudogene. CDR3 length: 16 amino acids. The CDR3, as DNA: TGCACCAGCAGCCGGCACAAAGGGGGGGTACCAGAGACCCAGTACTTC. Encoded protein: CTSSRHKGGVPETQYF.

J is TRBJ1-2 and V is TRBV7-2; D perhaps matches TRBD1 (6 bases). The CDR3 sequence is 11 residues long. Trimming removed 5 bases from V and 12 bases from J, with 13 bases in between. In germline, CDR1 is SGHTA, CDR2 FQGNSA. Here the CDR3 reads CASSNSGHHTF. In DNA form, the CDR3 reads TGTGCCAGCAGCAACTCGGGACACCACACCTTC.

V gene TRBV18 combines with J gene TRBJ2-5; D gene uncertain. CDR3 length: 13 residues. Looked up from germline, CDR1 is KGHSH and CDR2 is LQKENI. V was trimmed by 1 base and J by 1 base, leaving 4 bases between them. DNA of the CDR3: TGTGCCAGCTCACCACGGCTCCAAGAGACCCAGTACTTC. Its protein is CASSPRLQETQYF.

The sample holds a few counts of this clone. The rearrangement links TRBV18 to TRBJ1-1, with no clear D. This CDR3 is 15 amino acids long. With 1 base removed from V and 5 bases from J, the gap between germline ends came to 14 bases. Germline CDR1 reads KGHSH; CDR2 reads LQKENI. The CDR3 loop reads CASSPLTASETEAFF. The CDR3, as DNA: TGTGCCAGCTCACCACTAACAGCAAGTGAGACTGAAGCTTTCTTT.

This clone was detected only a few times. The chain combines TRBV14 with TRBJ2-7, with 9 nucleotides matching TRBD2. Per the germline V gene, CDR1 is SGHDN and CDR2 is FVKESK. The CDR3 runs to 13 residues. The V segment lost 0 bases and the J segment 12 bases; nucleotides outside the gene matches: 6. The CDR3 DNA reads TGTGCCAGCAGCCAAGAAGAGGGGACTAGCCTGTACTTC. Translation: CASSQEEGTSLYF. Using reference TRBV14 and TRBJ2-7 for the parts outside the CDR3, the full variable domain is EAGVTQFPSHSVIEKGQTVTLRCDPISGHDNLYWYRRVMGKEIKFLLHFVKESKQDESGMPNNRFLAERTGGTYSTLKVQPAELEDSGVYFCASSQEEGTSLYFGPGTRLTVT.

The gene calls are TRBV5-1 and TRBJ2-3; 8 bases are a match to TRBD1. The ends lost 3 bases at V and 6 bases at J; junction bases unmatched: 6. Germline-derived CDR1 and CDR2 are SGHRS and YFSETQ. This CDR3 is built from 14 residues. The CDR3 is CASSSQGERDTQYF. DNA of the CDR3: TGCGCCAGCAGCTCACAGGGGGAACGTGATACGCAGTATTTT.

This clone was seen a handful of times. The CDR3 DNA reads as TGTGCCAGCAGCTTAGTCCAGGGTGGGAATCAGCCCCAGCATTTT. Translated: CASSLVQGGNQPQHF. The gene calls are TRBV7-2 and TRBJ1-5; tentatively, D is TRBD1 (5 bases). This CDR3 region has 15 residues. CDR1 and CDR2 (germline): SGHTA, FQGNSA. V lost 1 base and J 4 bases, leaving 11 bases between the germline ends.